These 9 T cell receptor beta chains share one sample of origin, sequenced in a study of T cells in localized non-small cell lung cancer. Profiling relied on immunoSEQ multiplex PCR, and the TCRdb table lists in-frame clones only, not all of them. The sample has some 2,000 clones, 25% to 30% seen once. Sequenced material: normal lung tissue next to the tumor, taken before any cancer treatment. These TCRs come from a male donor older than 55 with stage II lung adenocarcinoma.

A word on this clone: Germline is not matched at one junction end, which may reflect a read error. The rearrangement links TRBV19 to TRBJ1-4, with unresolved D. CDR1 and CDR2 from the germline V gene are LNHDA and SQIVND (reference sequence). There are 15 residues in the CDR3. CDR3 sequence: CTSRKRTPTNEKLFF. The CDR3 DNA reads TGTACCAGTAGGAAGCGGACCCCAACTAATGAAAAACTGTTTTTT.

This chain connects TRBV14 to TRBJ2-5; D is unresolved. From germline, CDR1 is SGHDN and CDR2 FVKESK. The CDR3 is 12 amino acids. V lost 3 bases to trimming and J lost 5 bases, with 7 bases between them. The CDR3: CASSHPGETQYF. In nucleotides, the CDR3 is TGTGCCAGCAGCCATCCCGGGGAGACCCAGTACTTC.

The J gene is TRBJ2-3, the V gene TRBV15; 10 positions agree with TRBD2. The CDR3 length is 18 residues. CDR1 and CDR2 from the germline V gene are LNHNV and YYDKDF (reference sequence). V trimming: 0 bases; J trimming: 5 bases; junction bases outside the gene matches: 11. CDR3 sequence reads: CATSRDKWLAGEGDTQYF. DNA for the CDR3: TGTGCCACCAGCAGAGATAAGTGGCTAGCGGGAGAGGGAGATACGCAGTATTTT.

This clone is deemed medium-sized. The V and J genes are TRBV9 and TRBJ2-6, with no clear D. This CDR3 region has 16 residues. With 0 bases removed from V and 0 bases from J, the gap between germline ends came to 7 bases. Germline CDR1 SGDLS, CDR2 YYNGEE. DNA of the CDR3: TGTGCCAGCAGCGTAGCTCTAGACTCTGGGGCCAACGTCCTGACTTTC. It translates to CASSVALDSGANVLTF.

The CDR3 DNA is TGTGCCAGTAGGAAGAAGGACAGGGGGATCAATCAGCCCCAGCATTTT. It is translated as CASRKKDRGINQPQHF. This chain connects TRBV19 to TRBJ1-5; 10 positions agree with TRBD1. The CDR3 extends over 16 amino acids. Unmatched junction bases numbered 8, after V lost 6 bases and J lost 3 bases. The germline V gene has CDR1 LNHDA and CDR2 SQIVND (reference sequence).

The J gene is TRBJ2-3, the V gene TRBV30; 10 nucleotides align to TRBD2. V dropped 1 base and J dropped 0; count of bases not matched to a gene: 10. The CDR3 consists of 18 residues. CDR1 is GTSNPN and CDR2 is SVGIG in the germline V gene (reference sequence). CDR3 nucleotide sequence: TGTGCCTGGAGTGGAGCGGGACTAGCGACCATTAGCACAGATACGCAGTATTTT. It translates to CAWSGAGLATISTDTQYF.

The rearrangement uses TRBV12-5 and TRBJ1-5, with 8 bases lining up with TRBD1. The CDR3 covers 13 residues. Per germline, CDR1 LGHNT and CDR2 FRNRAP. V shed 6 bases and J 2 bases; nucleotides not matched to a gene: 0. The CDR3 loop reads CASGGQGNQPQHF. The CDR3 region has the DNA TGTGCTAGTGGGGGACAGGGCAATCAGCCCCAGCATTTT.

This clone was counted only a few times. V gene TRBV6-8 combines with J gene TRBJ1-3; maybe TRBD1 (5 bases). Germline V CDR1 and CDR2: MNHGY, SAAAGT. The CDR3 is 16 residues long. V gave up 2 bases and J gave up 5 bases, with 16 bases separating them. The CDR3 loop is CASSYDPPRGRNTIYF. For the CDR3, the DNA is TGTGCCAGCAGTTACGACCCTCCGAGGGGTCGAAACACCATATATTTT.

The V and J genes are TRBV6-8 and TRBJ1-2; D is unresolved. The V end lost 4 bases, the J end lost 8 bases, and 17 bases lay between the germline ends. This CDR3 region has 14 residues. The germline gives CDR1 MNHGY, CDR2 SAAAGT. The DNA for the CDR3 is TGTGCCAGCAGTTTTGCCAGGCGGAACCAGGGCTACACCTTC. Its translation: CASSFARRNQGYTF.